Listed here are 28 T cell receptor beta chains from one sample, sequenced in a study of blood T cell repertoires in COVID-19. Repertoires were generated with immunoSEQ multiplex PCR, while TCRdb's copy carries only in-frame clones and drops some. The sample yields approximately 20,000 clones, almost 85% seen once. Material: peripheral blood. The receptors originated from an elderly man with acute or convalescent COVID-19.

As to this clone: Its ends do not fully match the called genes, so a read error is possible. The rearrangement joins TRBV5-1 to TRBJ1-1; tentative D call: TRBD1 (6 bases). CDR3 size: 14 residues. Germline V gene lookup returns CDR1 SGHRS and CDR2 YFSETQ. CDR3 nucleotide sequence: TGCGCCAGCAGGTTGGCAGGGGAGGGGACTGAAGCTTTCTTT. This encodes CASRLAGEGTEAFF.

The CDR3 coding sequence is TGTGCCAGCAGCTCGGGCCAAGAGACCCAGTACTTC. The encoded protein is CASSSGQETQYF. The chain joins TRBV11-3 to TRBJ2-5; D is ambiguous. The CDR3 sequence is 12 residues long. Germline V gene sequence: CDR1 SGHNT, CDR2 YENEEA. V was clipped by 4 bases and J by 1 base, with 4 bases between them.

The chain combines TRBV6-1 with TRBJ2-2, with TRBD1 matching over 7 bases. This CDR3 spans 15 amino acids. With 3 bases clipped from V and 7 bases from J, the junction kept 8 bases outside the gene matches. Germline V gene data show CDR1 as MNHNS and CDR2 as SASEGT. CDR3 DNA: TGTGCCAGCAGTGAGGTGGACAGGATCGGCGGGGAGCTGTTTTTT. Residues: CASSEVDRIGGELFF.

This clone came up once. The chain carries TRBV5-1 and TRBJ1-1, with TRBD1 identical over 7 bases. Germline assignment: CDR1 SGHRS and CDR2 YFSETQ. The CDR3 has 16 amino acids. The V and J ends lost 3 bases and 0 bases, in that order; junction bases with no gene match: 8. CDR3: CASSSRTGSVNTEAFF. The CDR3 bases are TGCGCCAGCAGCTCCCGGACAGGCTCGGTGAACACTGAAGCTTTCTTT. The variable domain in full, completed from reference TRBV5-1 and TRBJ1-1, reads KAGVTQTPRYLIKTRGQQVTLSCSPISGHRSVSWYQQTPGQGLQFLFEYFSETQRNKGNFPGRFSGRQFSNSRSEMNVSTLELGDSALYLCASSSRTGSVNTEAFFGQGTRLTVV.

The rearrangement uses TRBV4-2 and TRBJ2-4; 7 nucleotides align to TRBD1. Germline assignment: CDR1 LGHNA and CDR2 YNFKEQ. J gave up 6 bases and V 4 bases, and 6 bases lay outside the gene matches. The CDR3 consists of 14 residues. CDR3 amino acids: CASSRTGDGNIQYF. Written as DNA, the CDR3 is TGTGCCAGCAGCCGCACAGGGGATGGAAACATTCAGTACTTC.

This clone has just one count. This chain links TRBV9 with TRBJ2-2; D may be TRBD2 (6 bases). Trimming removed 4 bases at V and 4 bases at J, with 14 bases between. The CDR3 totals 15 residues. Germline-derived CDR1 and CDR2 are SGDLS and YYNGEE. The CDR3 sequence is CASSPASAGTGELFF. CDR3 nucleotides: TGTGCCAGCAGCCCCGCTAGCGCGGGCACCGGGGAGCTGTTTTTT.

The genes are TRBV6-5 and TRBJ1-5; D is possibly TRBD1 (6 bases). V lost 5 bases and J lost 6, with 17 bases in between. Germline assignment: CDR1 MNHEY and CDR2 SVGAGI. The CDR3 is 15 residues long. CDR3 region: CASSPTGKVSQPQHF. For the CDR3, the DNA is TGTGCCAGCAGTCCTACAGGGAAAGTAAGTCAGCCCCAGCATTTT.

This chain connects TRBV5-4 to TRBJ1-2; no definite D call. The CDR3 spans 14 residues. Deletions cut 0 bases from V and 8 bases from J, with 14 bases between. Looked up from germline, CDR1 is SGHNT and CDR2 is YYREEE (reference sequence). CDR3 protein: CASSLAAVLGGYTF. The CDR3 DNA sequence: TGTGCCAGCAGCTTGGCCGCGGTGTTAGGCGGCTACACCTTC.

This clone was detected only a few times. The rearrangement joins TRBV5-6 to TRBJ2-7; weak D call: TRBD1 (5 bases). This CDR3 has 15 amino acids. The V and J ends lost 1 base and 4 bases respectively, with 15 bases between them. Germline V CDR1 and CDR2: SGHDT, YYEEEE. DNA for the CDR3: TGTGCCAGCAGCTTGCCAGGGCCAGTTAATTACGAGCAGTACTTC. Its protein product is CASSLPGPVNYEQYF.

V gene TRBV14 combines with J gene TRBJ1-1; D is possibly TRBD1 (6 bases). The germline CDR1 and CDR2 sequences are SGHDN and FVKESK. V was shortened by 1 base and J by 0 bases, with 12 bases between the two germline ends. The CDR3 consists of 16 residues. The CDR3 protein is CASSQGGRGMNTEAFF. The CDR3 coding sequence is TGTGCCAGCAGCCAAGGGGGGAGGGGGATGAACACTGAAGCTTTCTTT. Full variable domain (missing parts from reference TRBV14 and TRBJ1-1): EAGVTQFPSHSVIEKGQTVTLRCDPISGHDNLYWYRRVMGKEIKFLLHFVKESKQDESGMPNNRFLAERTGGTYSTLKVQPAELEDSGVYFCASSQGGRGMNTEAFFGQGTRLTVV.

The rearrangement joins TRBV11-2 to TRBJ1-1, with 8 positions matching TRBD1. CDR1 is SGHAT and CDR2 is FQNNGV in the germline V gene. The trim removed 5 bases at V and 4 bases at J, leaving 18 bases unmatched. This CDR3 is 18 amino acids long. In DNA form, the CDR3 reads TGTGCCAGCAGCGGTAGGGGGCTGGGACAGGCGGGAATCACTGAAGCTTTCTTT. It yields the protein CASSGRGLGQAGITEAFF.

The chain joins TRBV7-8 to TRBJ2-5; a weak D match, TRBD1 (6 bases). CDR3 length: 16 residues. Germline V lookup: CDR1 SGHVS, CDR2 FQNEAQ. V lost 1 base, J lost 2 bases, and 14 bases lay in between. The CDR3 DNA sequence: TGTGCCAGCAGCTTAGAATACGGGACAACACAAGAGACCCAGTACTTC. Translated: CASSLEYGTTQETQYF.

This clone was recorded once. CDR3 sequence: CASSAQPLSSYNEQFF. The CDR3 region has the DNA TGTGCCAGCAGCGCCCAACCACTGAGCTCCTACAATGAGCAGTTCTTC. The genes are TRBV7-8 and TRBJ2-1; D is uncertain. The germline V gene encodes CDR1 SGHVS and CDR2 FQNEAQ. This CDR3 has 16 amino acids. V dropped 5 bases and J dropped 0 bases, with 14 bases sitting between them.

This rearrangement joins TRBV6-2 or TRBV6-3 to TRBJ2-1; 12 bases map to TRBD2. CDR3 length: 16 residues. Germline values: CDR1 MNHEY, CDR2 SVGEGT. With 6 bases clipped from V and 7 bases from J, the junction kept 10 bases outside the gene matches. The CDR3 DNA reads TGTGCCAGCAGCCGCCGACTAGCGGGGGACCATAATGAGCAGTTCTTC. Its translation: CASSRRLAGDHNEQFF.

To note about this clone: The sample holds other DNA sequences that translate to the same CDR3. The chain carries TRBV7-3 and TRBJ2-3; TRBD2 is a possible D gene (5 bases). Germline V CDR1 and CDR2: SGHTA, FQGTGA. This CDR3 region has 14 residues. With 3 bases removed from V and 3 bases from J, the gap between germline ends came to 10 bases. CDR3 DNA sequence: TGTGCCAGCAGCTTGGGTCTAGCTACAGATACGCAGTATTTT. It specifies CASSLGLATDTQYF.

The gene calls are TRBV14 and TRBJ2-7; possibly TRBD2 for D (6 bases). The length of the CDR3 is 14 residues. Germline V gene lookup returns CDR1 SGHDN and CDR2 FVKESK. Trimming took off 6 bases at V and 2 bases at J, with 14 bases between the two ends. CDR3 nucleotides: TGTGCCAGCAGTCTCCGGGGGAAGACCTACGAGCAGTACTTC. Encoded protein: CASSLRGKTYEQYF.

This chain joins TRBV9 and TRBJ2-2, with no clear D. With 0 bases removed from V and 0 bases from J, the gap between germline ends came to 6 bases. The CDR3 consists of 15 residues. Germline values: CDR1 SGDLS, CDR2 YYNGEE. CDR3 loop: CASSVGESNTGELFF. The CDR3 region has the DNA TGTGCCAGCAGCGTAGGAGAATCGAACACCGGGGAGCTGTTTTTT.

This sequence joins TRBV7-2 and TRBJ2-3, with 9 positions matching TRBD2. The germline V gene encodes CDR1 SGHTA and CDR2 FQGNSA. This CDR3 contains 13 residues. The trim removed 7 bases at V and 12 bases at J, leaving 11 bases unmatched. CDR3 in DNA: TGTGCCAGCACCTTCGAGGCGGGGGGGCCCCAGTATTTT. It encodes CASTFEAGGPQYF. Variable domain in full (rest from reference TRBV7-2 and TRBJ2-3): GAGVSQSPSNKVTEKGKDVELRCDPISGHTALYWYRQSLGQGLEFLIYFQGNSAPDKSGLPSDRFSAERTGGSVSTLTIQRTQQEDSAVYLCASTFEAGGPQYFGPGTRLTVL.

The chain has TRBV7-9 and TRBJ2-7, with a possible D match to TRBD1 (6 bases). The V and J ends lost 3 bases and 6 bases respectively, with 15 bases between them. Germline V lookup: CDR1 SEHNR, CDR2 FQNEAQ (reference sequence). The CDR3 has 14 amino acids. The CDR3 DNA reads TGTGCCAGCAGCTTTAACTCAGGGGTAAGCGAGCAGTACTTC. As protein: CASSFNSGVSEQYF.

The rearrangement joins TRBV6-6 to TRBJ1-1, with TRBD1 matching 8 bases. The germline CDR1 and CDR2 sequences are MNHNY and SVGAGI (reference sequence). V trimming: 4 bases; J trimming: 1 base; junction bases outside the gene matches: 5. The length of the CDR3 is 15 residues. The CDR3 sequence: CASSSTGGRNTEAFF. DNA of the CDR3: TGTGCCAGCAGTTCCACAGGGGGGAGGAACACTGAAGCTTTCTTT.

The chain joins TRBV19 to TRBJ2-1, with 9 bases matching TRBD1. V was pared by 6 bases and J by 7 bases, with 10 bases of the junction left unmatched. CDR1 is LNHDA and CDR2 is SQIVND in the germline V gene (reference sequence). The CDR3 runs to 15 residues. The CDR3 nucleotides read TGTGCCAGTAGCACCAGTCCCGGGACAGGGAATGAGCAGTTCTTC. Translated: CASSTSPGTGNEQFF.

This chain connects TRBV11-3 to TRBJ1-1, with a tentative D call TRBD1 (5 bases). CDR1 is SGHNT and CDR2 is YENEEA in the germline V gene. The CDR3 has 14 amino acids. Trimming shortened V by 3 bases and J by 4 bases, and 12 bases separated the two germline ends. The chain's CDR3 is CASSLSGYTTEAFF. In nucleotides, the CDR3 is TGTGCCAGCAGCTTGTCAGGGTACACCACTGAAGCTTTCTTT.

This clone was seen only a few times. The chain recombines TRBV6-5 with TRBJ1-2; possible D gene TRBD1, 5 bases. Looked up from germline, CDR1 is MNHEY and CDR2 is SVGAGI. This CDR3 has 13 amino acids. The V and J ends lost 5 bases and 0 bases respectively, with 7 bases between them. The CDR3 DNA reads as TGTGCCAGCAGTCGGACACCTAACTATGGCTACACCTTC. It codes for CASSRTPNYGYTF.

For the CDR3, the DNA is TGTGCCATCAGCGCCGGACAGGGATGGGACACTGAAGCTTTCTTT. It is translated as CAISAGQGWDTEAFF. The V call is TRBV10-3, the J call TRBJ1-1; 8 bases match TRBD1. CDR3 length: 15 amino acids. Germline-derived CDR1 and CDR2 are ENHRY and SYGVKD. The V segment lost 6 bases and the J segment 3 bases; nucleotides outside the gene matches: 9.

The V gene is TRBV23-1, the J gene TRBJ2-7; 9 bases line up with TRBD1. TRBV23-1 is an open reading frame, and its role is uncertain. The CDR3 contains 14 residues. Unmatched junction bases numbered 6, after V lost 4 bases and J lost 5 bases. This CDR3 reads CASSPWDRDDEQYF. CDR3 nucleotides: TGCGCCAGCAGTCCATGGGACAGGGACGACGAGCAGTACTTC.

The chain couples TRBV27 to TRBJ2-7, with a possible D match to TRBD2 (6 bases). In germline, CDR1 is MNHEY, CDR2 SMNVEV (reference sequence). V was clipped by 5 bases and J by 4 bases, with 12 bases between them. The CDR3 has 13 amino acids. The CDR3 here is CASSRSGEYEQYF. CDR3 DNA sequence: TGTGCCAGCAGTCGGTCGGGGGAGTACGAGCAGTACTTC.

The chain joins TRBV18 to TRBJ1-1; 9 bases match TRBD1. Trimming took 6 bases from V and 4 from J; bases not matched to a gene: 9. This CDR3 is 15 amino acids long. The germline V gene has CDR1 KGHSH and CDR2 LQKENI. As DNA, the CDR3 is TGTGCCAGCTCTCTTAGGACAGGGGAGGTCACTGAAGCTTTCTTT. It is translated as CASSLRTGEVTEAFF. The whole variable domain, filled in from reference TRBV18 and TRBJ1-1, reads NAGVMQNPRHLVRRRGQEARLRCSPMKGHSHVYWYRQLPEEGLKFMVYLQKENIIDESGMPKERFSAEFPKEGPSILRIQQVVRGDSAAYFCASSLRTGEVTEAFFGQGTRLTVV.

This clone was found a few times. The gene calls are TRBV5-1 and TRBJ2-7; TRBD1 agrees at 8 bases. Per the germline V gene, CDR1 is SGHRS and CDR2 is YFSETQ. V lost 4 bases, J lost 3 bases, and 6 bases stayed unmatched. The CDR3 consists of 14 residues. CDR3 loop: CASSTGTGDYEQYF. The DNA of the CDR3 is TGCGCCAGCAGCACCGGGACAGGAGACTACGAGCAGTACTTC.